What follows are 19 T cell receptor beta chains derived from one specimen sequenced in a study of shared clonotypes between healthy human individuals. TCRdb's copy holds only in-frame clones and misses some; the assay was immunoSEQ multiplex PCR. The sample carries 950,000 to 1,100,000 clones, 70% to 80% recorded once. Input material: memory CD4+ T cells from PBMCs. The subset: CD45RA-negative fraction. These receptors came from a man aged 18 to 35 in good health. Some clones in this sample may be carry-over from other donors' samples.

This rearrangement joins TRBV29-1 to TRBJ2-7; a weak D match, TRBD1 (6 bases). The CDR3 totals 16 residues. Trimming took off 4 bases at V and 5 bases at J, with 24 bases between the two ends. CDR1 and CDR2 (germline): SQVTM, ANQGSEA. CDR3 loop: CSVASGGGMGDNEQYF. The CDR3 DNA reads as TGCAGCGTTGCCAGTGGGGGCGGAATGGGTGATAACGAGCAGTACTTC.

The CDR3 reads CASSQPRGTDTQYF. CDR3 sequence (DNA): TGTGCCAGCAGCCAGCCCAGGGGCACAGATACGCAGTATTTT. J is TRBJ2-3 and V is TRBV7-8; the D gene is possibly TRBD1 (5 bases). The germline V gene has CDR1 SGHVS and CDR2 FQNEAQ. V was pared by 5 bases and J by 1 base, with 10 bases between. This CDR3 has 14 amino acids.

The CDR3 bases are TGTGCCAGTAGTCCCGGGACAGGGAGGTGGACCGGGGAGCTGTTTTTT. It yields the protein CASSPGTGRWTGELFF. V gene TRBV19 combines with J gene TRBJ2-2, with TRBD1 identical over 9 bases. Germline lookup yields CDR1 LNHDA and CDR2 SQIVND (reference sequence). V gave up 5 bases and J gave up 5 bases; unmatched junction bases: 9. The CDR3 has 16 amino acids.

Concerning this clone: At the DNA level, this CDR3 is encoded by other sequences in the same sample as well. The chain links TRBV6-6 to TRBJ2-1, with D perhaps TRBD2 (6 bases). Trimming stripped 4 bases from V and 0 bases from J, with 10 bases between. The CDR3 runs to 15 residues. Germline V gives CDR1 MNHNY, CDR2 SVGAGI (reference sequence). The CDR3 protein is CASSFSGSSYNEQFF. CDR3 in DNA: TGTGCCAGCAGTTTTAGCGGCAGCTCCTACAATGAGCAGTTCTTC.

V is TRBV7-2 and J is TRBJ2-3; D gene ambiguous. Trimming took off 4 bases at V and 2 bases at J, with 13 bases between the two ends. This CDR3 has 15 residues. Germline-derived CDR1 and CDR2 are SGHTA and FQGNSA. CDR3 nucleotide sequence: TGTGCCAGCAGCTCGAGTCTAGGAAACACAGATACGCAGTATTTT. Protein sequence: CASSSSLGNTDTQYF.

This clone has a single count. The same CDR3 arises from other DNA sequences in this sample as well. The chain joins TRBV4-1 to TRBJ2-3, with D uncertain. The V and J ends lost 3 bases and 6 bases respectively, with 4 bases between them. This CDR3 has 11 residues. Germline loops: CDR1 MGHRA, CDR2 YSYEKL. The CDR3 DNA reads TGCGCCAGCAGCCAGGGCGATACGCAGTATTTT. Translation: CASSQGDTQYF.

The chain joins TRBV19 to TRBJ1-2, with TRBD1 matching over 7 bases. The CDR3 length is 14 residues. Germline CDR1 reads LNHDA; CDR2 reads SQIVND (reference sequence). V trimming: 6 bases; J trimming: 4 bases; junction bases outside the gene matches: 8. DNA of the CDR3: TGTGCCAGTAGAACCCGTGACAGGGTCTATGGCTACACCTTC. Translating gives CASRTRDRVYGYTF.

The CDR3 DNA is TGTGCCAGCTCACCTGGCCAGTTAAGCTCCTACAATGAGCAGTTCTTC. It is translated as CASSPGQLSSYNEQFF. This chain connects TRBV18 to TRBJ2-1; the D is unclear. V was clipped by 3 bases and J by 0 bases, with 12 bases between them. Germline lookup yields CDR1 KGHSH and CDR2 LQKENI. There are 16 residues in the CDR3.

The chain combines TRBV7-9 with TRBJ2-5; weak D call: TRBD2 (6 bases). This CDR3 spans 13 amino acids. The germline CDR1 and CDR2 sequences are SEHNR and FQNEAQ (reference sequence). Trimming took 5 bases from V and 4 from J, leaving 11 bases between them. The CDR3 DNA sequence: TGTGCCAGCAGCCCAAACGGGGGAGAGACCCAGTACTTC. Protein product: CASSPNGGETQYF. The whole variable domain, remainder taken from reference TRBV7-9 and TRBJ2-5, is DTGVSQNPRHKITKRGQNVTFRCDPISEHNRLYWYRQTLGQGPEFLTYFQNEAQLEKSRLLSDRFSAERPKGSFSTLEIQRTEQGDSAMYLCASSPNGGETQYFGPGTRLLVL.

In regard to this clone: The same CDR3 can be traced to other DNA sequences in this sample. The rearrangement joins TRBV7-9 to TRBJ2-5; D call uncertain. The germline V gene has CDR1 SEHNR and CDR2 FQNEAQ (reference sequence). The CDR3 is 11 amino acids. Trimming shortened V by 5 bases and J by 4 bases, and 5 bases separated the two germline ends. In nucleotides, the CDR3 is TGTGCCAGCAGCAACAGAGAGACCCAGTACTTC. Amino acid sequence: CASSNRETQYF.

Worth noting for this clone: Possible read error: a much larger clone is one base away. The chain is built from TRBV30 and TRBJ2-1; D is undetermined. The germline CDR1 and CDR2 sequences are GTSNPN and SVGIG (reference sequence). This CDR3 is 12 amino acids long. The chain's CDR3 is CVWKETHNEQFF. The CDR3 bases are TGTGTCTGGAAGGAGACACACAATGAGCAGTTCTTC.

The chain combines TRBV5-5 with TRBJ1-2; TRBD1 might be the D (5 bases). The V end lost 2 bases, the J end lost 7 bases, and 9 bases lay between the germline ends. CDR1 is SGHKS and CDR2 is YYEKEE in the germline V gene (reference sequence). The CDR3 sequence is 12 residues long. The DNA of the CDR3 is TGTGCCAGCAGCTTTGCGGGGCCTGGCTACACCTTC. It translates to CASSFAGPGYTF.

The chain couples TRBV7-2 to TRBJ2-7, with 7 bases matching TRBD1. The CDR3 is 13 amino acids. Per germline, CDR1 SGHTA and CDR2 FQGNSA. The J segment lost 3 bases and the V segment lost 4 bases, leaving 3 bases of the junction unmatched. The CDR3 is CASSSGQSYEQYF. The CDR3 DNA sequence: TGTGCCAGCAGCTCGGGACAGAGCTACGAGCAGTACTTC.

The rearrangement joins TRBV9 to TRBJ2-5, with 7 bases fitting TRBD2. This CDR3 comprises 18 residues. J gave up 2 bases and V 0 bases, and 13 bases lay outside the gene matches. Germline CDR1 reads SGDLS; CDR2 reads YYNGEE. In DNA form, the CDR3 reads TGTGCCAGCAGCGTAGGGGGCGTGACGGGAGGAACTCAAGAGACCCAGTACTTC. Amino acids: CASSVGGVTGGTQETQYF. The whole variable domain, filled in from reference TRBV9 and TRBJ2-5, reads DSGVTQTPKHLITATGQRVTLRCSPRSGDLSVYWYQQSLDQGLQFLIQYYNGEERAKGNILERFSAQQFPDLHSELNLSSLELGDSALYFCASSVGGVTGGTQETQYFGPGTRLLVL.

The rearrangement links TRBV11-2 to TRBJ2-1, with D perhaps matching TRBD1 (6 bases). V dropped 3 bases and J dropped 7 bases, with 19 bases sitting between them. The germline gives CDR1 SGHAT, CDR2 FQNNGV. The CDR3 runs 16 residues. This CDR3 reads CASSFPFRGRQNEQFF. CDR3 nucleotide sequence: TGTGCCAGCAGCTTCCCTTTTAGGGGGAGACAAAATGAGCAGTTCTTC.

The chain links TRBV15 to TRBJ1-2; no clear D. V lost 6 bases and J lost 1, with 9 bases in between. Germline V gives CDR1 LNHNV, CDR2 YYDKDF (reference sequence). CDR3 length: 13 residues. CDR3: CATSENNNYGYTF. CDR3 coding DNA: TGTGCCACCAGTGAAAATAATAACTATGGCTACACCTTC.

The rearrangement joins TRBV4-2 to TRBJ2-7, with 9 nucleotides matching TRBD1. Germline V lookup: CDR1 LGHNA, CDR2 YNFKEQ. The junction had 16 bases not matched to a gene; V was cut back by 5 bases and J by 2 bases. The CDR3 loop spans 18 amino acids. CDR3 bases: TGTGCCAGCAGCGCGGCCTTATCCCTACAGGGGGCCCCCTACGAGCAGTACTTC. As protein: CASSAALSLQGAPYEQYF.

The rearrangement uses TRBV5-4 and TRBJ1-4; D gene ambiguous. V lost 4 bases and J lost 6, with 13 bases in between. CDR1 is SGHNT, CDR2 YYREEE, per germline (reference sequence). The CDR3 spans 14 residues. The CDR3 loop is CASSPYRGDEKLFF. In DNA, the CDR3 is TGTGCCAGCAGCCCGTACCGTGGTGATGAAAAACTGTTTTTT.

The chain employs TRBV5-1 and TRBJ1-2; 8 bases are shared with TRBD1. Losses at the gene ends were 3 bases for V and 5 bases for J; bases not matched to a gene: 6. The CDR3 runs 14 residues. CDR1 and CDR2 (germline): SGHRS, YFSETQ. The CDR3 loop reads CASSWDRSTYGYTF. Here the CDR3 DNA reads TGCGCCAGCAGCTGGGACAGGAGTACATATGGCTACACCTTC.